The entry that follows covers one TCR beta chain sequence. Clones were read by immunoSEQ multiplex PCR, and TCRdb kept only the in-frame ones, dropping some. The sample includes 95,000 to 100,000 clones, around 89% seen only once; the top ten take less than 8.5%. Trimming removed 2 bases at V and 1 base at J, with 14 bases between. CDR1 is LNHNV, CDR2 YYDKDF, per germline (reference sequence). This CDR3 is 16 amino acids long. The source of the sample is a study of control samples from healthy donors and cancer patients. V usage is TRBV15 and J usage is TRBJ1-1; D is unclear. The origin of this receptor is a man aged 25 to 40 in good health. The sample consisted of blood. In DNA form, the CDR3 reads TGTGCCACCAGCAGACGGAGCTCGCGCGCGAACACTGAAGCTTTCTTT. Its protein is CATSRRSSRANTEAFF.